Presented here are 7 T cell receptor beta chains from one specimen sequenced in a study of tumor-infiltrating lymphocytes in primary liver carcinoma. Constant-region priming of 500 ng total RNA yielded TCR beta cDNA. ARM-PCR was slightly modified, and three nested multiplex PCR rounds with it gave rise to the TCR beta libraries. TRBV1-TRBV30 forward primers paired with a C-beta reverse primer drove the first two PCR rounds, ten to eleven cycles each. From the multiplex PCR reads, TCRdb called clonotypes with MiXCR, one entry per CDR3 protein. The sample records approximately 300,000 distinct CDR3 sequences, 60% to 80% being singletons. Extraction also yielded germline DNA, while blood RNA was obtained from unsorted whole blood. Sequencing was done on a sample of peripheral blood. The origin of the receptors is a man in his forties with primary liver carcinoma and hepatitis B virus infection.

As for this clonotype: Compared with germline, one end of the junction differs, possibly owing to a read error. The CDR3 DNA reads as TGTGCCAGCAGCTCGGGGGGGGGGAACCTACACTACAATGAGCAGCTCTTC. It specifies CASSSGGGNLHYNEQLF. The rearrangement links TRBV11-2 to TRBJ2-1, with TRBD2 matching over 8 bases. The CDR3 has 17 amino acids. Germline CDR1 reads SGHAT; CDR2 reads FQNNGV.

A note on this clonotype: A much larger clone is a single base away; this may be a read error. The V and J genes are TRBV12-3 or TRBV12-4 and TRBJ1-6; D is uncertain. This CDR3 has 14 amino acids. V was shortened by 2 bases and J by 13 bases, with 15 bases between the two germline ends. The CDR3 protein is CASSLQGISNPLHF. The CDR3 DNA is TGTGCCAGCAGTTTACAAGGGATATCTAACCCCCTCCACTTT.

This clonotype was seen more than once but under ten times. The CDR3 protein is CAWAKMNTEAFF. The CDR3 nucleotides read TGTGCCTGGGCCAAAATGAACACTGAAGCTTTCTTT. The gene calls are TRBV30 and TRBJ1-1, with unresolved D. The V gene's germline CDR1 is GTSNPN and CDR2 SVGIG (reference sequence). The CDR3 sequence is 12 residues long. V was clipped by 5 bases and J by 0 bases, with 7 bases between them.

Points on this clonotype: A much larger clone lies one base from this, so it may be a read error. The chain employs TRBV6-5 and TRBJ2-7; D is tentatively TRBD1 or TRBD2 (5 bases each). CDR1 MNHEY and CDR2 SVGAGI come from the germline V gene. This CDR3 has 14 residues. CDR3 nucleotide sequence: TGTGCCAGCCGGACCGGGGCAGACTGGGCCGAGCTGTACTTC. It specifies CASRTGADWAELYF.

On this clonotype: Relative to the germline gene, one junction end is altered; a read error may explain this. The chain recombines TRBV11-2 with TRBJ2-2; TRBD1 agrees at 7 bases. Germline V gene data show CDR1 as SGHAT and CDR2 as FQNNGV. The length of the CDR3 is 16 residues. The CDR3 region is CASSPRTGRGTGELFF. The CDR3 DNA reads as TGTGCCAGCAGCCCACGGACAGGTCGGGGAACCGGGGAGCTTTTTTTT.

Concerning this clonotype itself: At one of its ends the junction is not consistent with the germline gene, which may arise from a read error. The chain joins TRBV5-8 to TRBJ2-1; no firm D call. CDR1 SGHTS and CDR2 YDEGEE come from the germline V gene. This CDR3 has 12 amino acids. CDR3 residues: CASSPRPQEHFF. Written as DNA, the CDR3 is TGTGCCAGCAGCCCTAGACCTCAGGAGCATTTCTTC.

With regard to this clonotype: At one of its ends the junction is not consistent with the germline gene, which may arise from a read error. The DNA for the CDR3 is TGTGCCATCAGTGAGTCGGATTCATCTATGGGTGAAAGGAAGAACACTGAAGCTTTATTT. It is translated as CAISESDSSMGERKNTEALF. The chain couples TRBV10-3 to TRBJ1-1; no firm D call. CDR1 ENHRY and CDR2 SYGVKD come from the germline V gene. The CDR3 extends over 20 amino acids.